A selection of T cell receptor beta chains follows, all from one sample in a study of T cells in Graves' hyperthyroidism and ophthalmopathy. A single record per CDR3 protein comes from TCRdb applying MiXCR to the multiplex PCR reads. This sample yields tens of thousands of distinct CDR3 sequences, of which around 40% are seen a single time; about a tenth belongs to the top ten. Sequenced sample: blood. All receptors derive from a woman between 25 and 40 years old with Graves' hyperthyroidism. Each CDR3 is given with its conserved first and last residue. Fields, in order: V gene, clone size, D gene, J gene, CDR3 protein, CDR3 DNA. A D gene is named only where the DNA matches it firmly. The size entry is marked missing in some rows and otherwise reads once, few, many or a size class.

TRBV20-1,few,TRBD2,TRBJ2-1,CSARDFGLAEDNEQFF,TGCAGTGCTAGAGATTTTGGACTAGCGGAAGACAATGAGCAGTTCTTC
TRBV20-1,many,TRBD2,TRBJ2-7,CSARVSGSGARYEQYF,TGCAGTGCTAGAGTTAGCGGGAGTGGGGCAAGGTACGAGCAGTACTTC
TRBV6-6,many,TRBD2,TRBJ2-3,CASSSQLAGGYDTQYF,TGTGCCAGCAGTTCGCAACTAGCGGGAGGTTATGATACGCAGTATTTT
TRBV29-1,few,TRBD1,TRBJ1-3,CSVGQGASGNTIYF,TGCAGCGTAGGACAGGGGGCGTCTGGAAACACCATATATTTT
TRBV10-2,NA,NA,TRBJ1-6,CASKGGSSPLHF,TGCGCCAGCAAGGGGGGGAGTTCACCCCTCCACTTT
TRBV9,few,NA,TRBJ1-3,CASSVVPDRSGNTIYF,TGTGCCAGCAGCGTAGTTCCAGACAGGAGCGGAAACACCATATATTTT
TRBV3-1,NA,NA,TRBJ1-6,CASSQVAAGPLHF,TGTGCCAGCAGCCAAGTTGCCGCGGGACCCCTCCACTTT
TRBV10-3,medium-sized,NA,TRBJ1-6,CAARESGSYNSPLHF,TGTGCCGCCAGGGAGTCTGGGTCCTATAATTCACCCCTCCACTTT
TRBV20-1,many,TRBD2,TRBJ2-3,CSAASLLAGGTDTQYF,TGCAGTGCTGCATCTTTATTAGCGGGAGGGACAGATACGCAGTATTTT
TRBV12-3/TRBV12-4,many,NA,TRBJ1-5,CASSLGLQGSNQPQHF,TGTGCCAGCAGTTTAGGTTTGCAGGGTAGCAATCAGCCCCAGCATTTT
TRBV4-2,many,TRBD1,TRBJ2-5,CASSQDPGQGAETQYF,TGTGCCAGCAGCCAAGATCCGGGACAGGGGGCGGAGACCCAGTACTTC
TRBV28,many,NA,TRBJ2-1,CASSSPDRLNEQFF,TGTGCCAGCAGTTCCCCGGACAGACTCAATGAGCAGTTCTTC
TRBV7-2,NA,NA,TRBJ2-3,CASSEGLSTDTQYF,TGTGCCAGCAGCGAGGGACTCAGCACAGATACGCAGTATTTT
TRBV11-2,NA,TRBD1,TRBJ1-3,CASSSRDRGTADTIYF,TGTGCCAGCAGCTCCCGGGACAGGGGGACTGCAGACACCATATATTTT
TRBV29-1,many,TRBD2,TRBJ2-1,CSVHFGTRAPGEQFF,TGCAGCGTACATTTCGGGACTAGAGCGCCGGGTGAGCAGTTCTTC
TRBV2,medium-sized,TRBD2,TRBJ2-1,CASSKAGGPHNEQFF,TGTGCCAGCAGCAAAGCGGGAGGGCCTCACAATGAGCAGTTCTTC
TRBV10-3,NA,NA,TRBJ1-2,CAIQAGGYTF,TGTGCCATCCAGGCGGGGGGCTACACCTTC
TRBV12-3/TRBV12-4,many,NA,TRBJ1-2,CASSPGGSGYTF,TGTGCCAGCAGCCCGGGGGGTTCGGGCTACACCTTC
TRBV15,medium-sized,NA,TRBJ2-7,CATSGTDSSYEQYF,TGTGCCACCAGCGGAACGGACAGCTCCTACGAGCAGTACTTC
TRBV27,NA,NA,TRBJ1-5,CASRVDSSGSNQPRHF,TGTGCCAGCAGGGTCGACAGTTCTGGGAGCAATCAGCCCCGGCATTTT
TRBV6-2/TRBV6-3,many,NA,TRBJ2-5,CASSYLLTSSETQETQYF,TGTGCCAGCAGTTACCTTTTGACTTCCTCGGAGACCCAAGAGACCCAGTACTTC
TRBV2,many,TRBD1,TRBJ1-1,CASSRQGAGNGAFF,TGTGCCAGCAGCCGACAGGGGGCGGGAAATGGAGCTTTCTTT
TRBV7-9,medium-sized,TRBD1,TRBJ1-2,CASSPTGAYGYTF,TGTGCCAGCAGTCCAACAGGGGCGTATGGCTACACCTTC
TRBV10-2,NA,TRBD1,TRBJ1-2,CASSRPGTGEPANYGYTF,TGCGCCAGCAGTCGTCCCGGGACAGGTGAACCCGCTAACTATGGCTACACCTTC
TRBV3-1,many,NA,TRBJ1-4,CASSQRGAYEKLFF,TGTGCCAGCAGCCAACGAGGGGCTTATGAAAAACTGTTTTTT
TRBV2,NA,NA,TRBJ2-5,CASSETPEPASQPQYF,TGTGCCAGCAGTGAAACCCCGGAGCCAGCGAGCCAGCCCCAGTACTTC
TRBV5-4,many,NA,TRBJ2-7,CASRRSGFNSYEQYF,TGTGCCAGCCGACGAAGCGGTTTCAACTCCTACGAGCAGTACTTC
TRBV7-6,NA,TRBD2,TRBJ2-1,CASRLAGNEQFF,TGTGCCAGCAGACTAGCGGGCAATGAGCAGTTCTTC
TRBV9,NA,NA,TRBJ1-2,CASSVAQGPGGYTF,TGTGCCAGCAGCGTAGCGCAGGGGCCCGGTGGCTACACCTTC
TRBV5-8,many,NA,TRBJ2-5,CASSSQGAAVQETQYF,TGTGCCAGCAGCTCCCAAGGGGCAGCAGTCCAAGAGACCCAGTACTTC
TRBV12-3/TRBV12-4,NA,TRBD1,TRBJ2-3,CASTGQFYNEQYF,TGTGCCAGCACGGGACAGTTCTACAATGAGCAGTATTTT
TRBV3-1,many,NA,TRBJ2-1,CASSQGGITNEQFF,TGTGCCAGCAGCCAAGGTGGGATAACGAATGAGCAGTTCTTC
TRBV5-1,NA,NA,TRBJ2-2,CASSLAITQTNTGELFF,TGCGCCAGCAGCTTGGCCATTACGCAGACAAACACCGGGGAGCTGTTTTTT
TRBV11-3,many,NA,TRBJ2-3,CASSLSRADTQYF,TGTGCCAGCAGCTTAAGCAGGGCAGATACGCAGTATTTT
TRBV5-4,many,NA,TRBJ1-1,CASSWAMGPEAFF,TGTGCCAGCAGCTGGGCTATGGGGCCTGAAGCTTTCTTT
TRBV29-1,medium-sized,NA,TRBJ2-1,CSVEGAGTGNEQFF,TGCAGCGTTGAAGGGGCGGGAACTGGCAATGAGCAGTTCTTC
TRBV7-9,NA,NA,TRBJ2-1,CASSSWTALNEQFF,TGTGCCAGCAGTTCGTGGACGGCCCTTAATGAGCAGTTCTTC
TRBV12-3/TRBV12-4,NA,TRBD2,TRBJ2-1,CASSFRLGTSGRNEQFF,TGTGCCAGCAGTTTTCGGTTGGGGACTAGCGGGAGGAATGAGCAGTTCTTC
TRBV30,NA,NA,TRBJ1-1,CAWSIPNVGTEACF,TGTGCCTGGAGTATACCTAACGTGGGGACTGAAGCTTGCTTT
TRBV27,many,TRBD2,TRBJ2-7,CASSSGLAGVEQYF,TGTGCCAGCAGTTCCGGACTAGCGGGAGTCGAGCAGTACTTC
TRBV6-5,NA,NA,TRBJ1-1,CASSPSPLSTEAFF,TGTGCCAGCAGTCCAAGTCCATTGAGCACTGAAGCTTTTTTT
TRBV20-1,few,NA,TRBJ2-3,CSAYVDDTQYF,TGCAGTGCTTATGTTGATGATACGCAGTATTTT
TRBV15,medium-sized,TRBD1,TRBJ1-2,CATSRIGQGSKRHGYTF,TGTGCCACCAGCAGAATCGGACAGGGTAGTAAAAGACATGGCTACACCTTC
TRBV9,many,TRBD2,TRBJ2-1,CASTGTSGRRSYNEQFF,TGTGCCAGCACCGGGACTAGCGGGAGGCGGTCCTACAATGAGCAGTTCTTC
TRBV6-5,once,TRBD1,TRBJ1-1,CASSMDRGEAFF,TGTGCCAGCAGTATGGACAGGGGTGAAGCTTTCTTT
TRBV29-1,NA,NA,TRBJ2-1,CSATEQFF,TGCAGCGCGACGGAGCAGTTCTTC
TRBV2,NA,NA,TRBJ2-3,CASRRLGLGTDTQYF,TGTGCCAGCAGGCGACTAGGCTTAGGCACAGATACGCAGTATTTT
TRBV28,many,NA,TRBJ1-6,CASSFLTIGNSPLHF,TGTGCCAGCAGTTTCTTGACTATCGGGAATTCACCCCTCCACTTT
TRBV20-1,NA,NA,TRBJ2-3,CSAGGELVTDTQYF,TGCAGTGCTGGTGGGGAGCTGGTCACAGATACGCAGTATTTT
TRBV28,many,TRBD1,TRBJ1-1,CASDDRVAEAFF,TGTGCCAGCGACGACAGGGTCGCTGAAGCTTTCTTT
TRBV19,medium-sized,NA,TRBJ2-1,CASSIRVNEQFF,TGTGCCAGTAGTATTAGGGTCAATGAGCAGTTCTTC
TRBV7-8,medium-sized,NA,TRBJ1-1,CASSLVGGGTEAFF,TGTGCCAGCAGCTTAGTAGGGGGAGGCACTGAAGCTTTCTTT